This passage covers 7 T cell receptor beta chains from one sample sequenced in a study of T-cell reconstitution after alpha-beta-depleted transplantation in children. During its preparation, the TCRbeta library received unique molecular identifiers. TCRdb ran MiXCR on the PCR reads and lists one entry per CDR3 protein. This table holds some 460,000 distinct CDR3 sequences, about a sixth found once. The input for sequencing was PBMCs, mostly from graft donor cells, taken 360 days after TCRalphabeta/CD19-depleted stem cell transplant. The receptors come from a boy younger than two who had a stem cell transplant for Wiskott-Aldrich syndrome, so the T cells may come from the graft donor.

In its sample, this clonotype was seen a few times. The V gene is TRBV27, the J gene TRBJ2-2; D unresolved. CDR1 MNHEY and CDR2 SMNVEV come from the germline V gene (reference sequence). CDR3 length: 14 amino acids. V was shortened by 8 bases and J by 1 base, with 11 bases between the two germline ends. The DNA of the CDR3 is TGTGCCAGCGGCTACAGACAGAACACCGGGGAGCTGTTTTTT. This sequence encodes CASGYRQNTGELFF.

The chain uses TRBV6-5 and TRBJ2-3; TRBD2 is a possible D gene (7 bases). Germline loops: CDR1 MNHEY, CDR2 SVGAGI. The CDR3 is made up of 18 amino acids. Trimming removed 4 bases at V and 1 base at J, with 21 bases between. CDR3 residues: CASSLVGRGRRGTDTQYF. The CDR3 DNA reads as TGTGCCAGCAGTTTGGTGGGGAGGGGGAGAAGAGGCACAGATACGCAGTATTTT.

The V call is TRBV20-1, the J call TRBJ2-7; 10 positions agree with TRBD2. V lost 0 bases and J lost 4; bases outside the gene matches: 6. Germline CDR1 reads DFQATT; CDR2 reads SNEGSKA (reference sequence). The CDR3 consists of 15 residues. CDR3 sequence: CSARDVASGRYEQYF. CDR3 sequence (DNA): TGCAGTGCTAGAGATGTGGCTAGCGGGAGATACGAGCAGTACTTC.

V usage is TRBV5-1 and J usage is TRBJ2-5; tentative D call: TRBD2 (6 bases). The CDR3 is made up of 15 amino acids. Trimming stripped 4 bases from V and 9 bases from J, with 22 bases between. CDR1 and CDR2 (germline): SGHRS, YFSETQ. The CDR3 DNA reads as TGCGCCAGCAGCCCTGCCGGGACTCCCTCTCGGGCCCAGTACTTC. This sequence encodes CASSPAGTPSRAQYF.

The V call is TRBV20-1, the J call TRBJ2-3; TRBD1 is a possible D gene (5 bases). V gave up 6 bases and J gave up 0 bases, with 13 bases separating them. The CDR3 contains 14 residues. Germline V CDR1 and CDR2: DFQATT, SNEGSKA (reference sequence). As DNA, the CDR3 is TGCAGTGCCCGAGACAGCGCGAGCACAGATACGCAGTATTTT. This encodes CSARDSASTDTQYF.

In regard to this clonotype: One junction end does not reproduce the germline sequence, and a read error may be involved. This chain connects TRBV13 to TRBJ2-7; 8 nucleotides align to TRBD2. There are 19 residues in the CDR3. Per germline, CDR1 PRHDT and CDR2 FYEKMQ (reference sequence). The CDR3 DNA sequence: TGTGCCAGCAGTTTAGCCGGGAGGGCAGGGCGAGAGTCTGGCTACGAGCAGTACTTC. Translating it yields CASSLAGRAGRESGYEQYF.

The chain recombines TRBV20-1 with TRBJ2-3; D uncertain. Trimming stripped 7 bases from V and 5 bases from J, with 16 bases between. CDR3 size: 13 residues. Germline values: CDR1 DFQATT, CDR2 SNEGSKA (reference sequence). The CDR3 bases are TGCAGTGGGGCGCCTACCTGGGGAGATACGCAGTATTTT. This gives the protein CSGAPTWGDTQYF.